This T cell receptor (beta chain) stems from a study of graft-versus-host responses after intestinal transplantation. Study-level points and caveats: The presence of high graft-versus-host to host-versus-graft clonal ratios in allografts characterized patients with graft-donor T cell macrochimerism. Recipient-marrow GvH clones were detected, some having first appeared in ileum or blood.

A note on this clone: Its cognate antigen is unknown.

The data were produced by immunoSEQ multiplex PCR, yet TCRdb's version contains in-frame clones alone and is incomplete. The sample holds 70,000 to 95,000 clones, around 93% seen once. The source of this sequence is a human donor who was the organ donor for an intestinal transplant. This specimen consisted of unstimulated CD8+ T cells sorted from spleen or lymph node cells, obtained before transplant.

CDR3 sequence (DNA): TGTGCCAGCAGTTATTACGACAGGGTAGATGGCGGGGAGCTGTTTTTT. This sequence encodes CASSYYDRVDGGELFF. The rearrangement uses TRBV6-5 and TRBJ2-2; TRBD1 matches 7 bases. Germline-derived CDR1 and CDR2 are MNHEY and SVGAGI. J gave up 7 bases and V 3 bases, and 11 bases lay outside the gene matches. This CDR3 is built from 16 residues.